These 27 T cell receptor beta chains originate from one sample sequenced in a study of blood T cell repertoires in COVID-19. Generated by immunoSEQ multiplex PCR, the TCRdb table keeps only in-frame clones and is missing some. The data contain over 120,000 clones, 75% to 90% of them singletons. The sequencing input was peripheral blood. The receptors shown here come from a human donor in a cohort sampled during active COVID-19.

CDR3 protein: CAWSRGGANTEAFF. CDR3 DNA: TGTGCCTGGAGTCGCGGGGGAGCGAACACTGAAGCTTTCTTT. The chain has TRBV30 and TRBJ1-1; D might be TRBD1 (5 bases). Per the germline V gene, CDR1 is GTSNPN and CDR2 is SVGIG (reference sequence). The CDR3 covers 14 residues. The ends were cut back, 2 bases at V and 1 base at J, with 11 bases in the middle.

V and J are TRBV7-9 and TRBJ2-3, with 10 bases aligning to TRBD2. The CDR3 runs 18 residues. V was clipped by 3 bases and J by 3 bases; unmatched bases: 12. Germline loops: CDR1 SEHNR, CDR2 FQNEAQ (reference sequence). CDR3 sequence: CASSLFGASGGSTDTQYF. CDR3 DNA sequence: TGTGCCAGCAGCTTGTTCGGGGCTAGCGGGGGTTCGACAGATACGCAGTATTTT.

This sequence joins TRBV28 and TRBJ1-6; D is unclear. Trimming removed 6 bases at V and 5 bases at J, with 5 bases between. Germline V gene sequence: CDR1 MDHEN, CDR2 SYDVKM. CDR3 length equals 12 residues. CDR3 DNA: TGTGCCAGCAGGTTTAATAATTCACCCCTCCACTTT. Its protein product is CASRFNNSPLHF.

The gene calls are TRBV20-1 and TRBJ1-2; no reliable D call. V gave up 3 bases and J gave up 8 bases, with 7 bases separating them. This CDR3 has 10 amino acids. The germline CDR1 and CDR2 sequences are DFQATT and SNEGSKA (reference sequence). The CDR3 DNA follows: TGCAGTGCTAGCCCCGCGGGCTACACCTTC. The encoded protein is CSASPAGYTF.

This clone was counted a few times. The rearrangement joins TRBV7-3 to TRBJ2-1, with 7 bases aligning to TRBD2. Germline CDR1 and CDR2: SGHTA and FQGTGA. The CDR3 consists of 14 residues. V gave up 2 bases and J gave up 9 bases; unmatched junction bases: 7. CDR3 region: CASSLYGEGSEQFF. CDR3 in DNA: TGTGCCAGCAGCTTATACGGGGAGGGGAGTGAGCAGTTCTTC.

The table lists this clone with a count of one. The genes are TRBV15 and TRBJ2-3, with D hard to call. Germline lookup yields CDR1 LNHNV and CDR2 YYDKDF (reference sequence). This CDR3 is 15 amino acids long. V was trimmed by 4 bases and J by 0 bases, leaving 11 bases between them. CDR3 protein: CATSMLRQSTDTQYF. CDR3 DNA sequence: TGTGCCACCAGCATGTTGCGGCAGAGCACAGATACGCAGTATTTT.

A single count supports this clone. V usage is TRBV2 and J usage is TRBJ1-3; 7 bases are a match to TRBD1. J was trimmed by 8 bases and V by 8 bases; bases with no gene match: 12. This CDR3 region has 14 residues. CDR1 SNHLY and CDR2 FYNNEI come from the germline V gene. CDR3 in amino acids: CASSAGRGIDTIYF. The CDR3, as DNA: TGTGCCAGCTCAGCAGGCAGGGGGATAGACACCATATATTTT.

CDR3 sequence reads: CAWSLLLTSGRADTQYF. The CDR3 nucleotides read TGTGCCTGGAGTCTCCTCCTGACTAGCGGGAGGGCTGATACGCAGTATTTT. V is TRBV30 and J is TRBJ2-3, with 14 bases fitting TRBD2. There are 17 residues in the CDR3. Trimming at V came to 2 bases and at J to 6 bases, leaving 10 bases not matched to a gene. CDR1 is GTSNPN, CDR2 SVGIG, per germline (reference sequence).

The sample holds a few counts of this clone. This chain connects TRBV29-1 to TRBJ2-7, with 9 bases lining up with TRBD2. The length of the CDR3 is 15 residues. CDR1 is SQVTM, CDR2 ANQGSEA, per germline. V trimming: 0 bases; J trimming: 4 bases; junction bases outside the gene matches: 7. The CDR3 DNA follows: TGCAGCGTTGAAGATGGGAGTCTAGCGGGGTACGAGCAGTACTTC. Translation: CSVEDGSLAGYEQYF.

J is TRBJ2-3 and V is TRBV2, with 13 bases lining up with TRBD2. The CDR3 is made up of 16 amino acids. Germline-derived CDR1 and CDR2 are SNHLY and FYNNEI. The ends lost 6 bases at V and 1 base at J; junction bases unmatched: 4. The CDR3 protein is CASRRTSGGRTDTQYF. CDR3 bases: TGTGCCAGCAGGAGGACTAGCGGGGGCCGCACAGATACGCAGTATTTT.

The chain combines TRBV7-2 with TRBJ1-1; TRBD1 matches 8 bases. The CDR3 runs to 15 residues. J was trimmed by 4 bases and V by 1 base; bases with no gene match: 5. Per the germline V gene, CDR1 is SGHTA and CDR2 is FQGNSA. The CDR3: CASSLEWTGFTEAFF. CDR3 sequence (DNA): TGTGCCAGCAGCTTAGAATGGACAGGGTTCACTGAAGCTTTCTTT.

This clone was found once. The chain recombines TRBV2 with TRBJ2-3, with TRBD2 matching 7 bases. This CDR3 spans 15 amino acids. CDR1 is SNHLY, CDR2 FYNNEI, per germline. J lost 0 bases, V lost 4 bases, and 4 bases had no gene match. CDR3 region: CASSGPGGSTDTQYF. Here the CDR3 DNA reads TGTGCCAGCAGTGGGCCGGGAGGTAGCACAGATACGCAGTATTTT. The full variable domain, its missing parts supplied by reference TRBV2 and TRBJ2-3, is EPEVTQTPSHQVTQMGQEVILRCVPISNHLYFYWYRQILGQKVEFLVSFYNNEISEKSEIFDDQFSVERPDGSNFTLKIRSTKLEDSAMYFCASSGPGGSTDTQYFGPGTRLTVL.

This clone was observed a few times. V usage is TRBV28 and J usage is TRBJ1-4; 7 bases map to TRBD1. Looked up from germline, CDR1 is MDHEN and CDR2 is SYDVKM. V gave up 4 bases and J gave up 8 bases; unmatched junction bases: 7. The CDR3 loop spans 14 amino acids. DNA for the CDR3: TGTGCCAGCAGTTATGGGACAGCCAACGAAAAACTGTTTTTT. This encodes CASSYGTANEKLFF.

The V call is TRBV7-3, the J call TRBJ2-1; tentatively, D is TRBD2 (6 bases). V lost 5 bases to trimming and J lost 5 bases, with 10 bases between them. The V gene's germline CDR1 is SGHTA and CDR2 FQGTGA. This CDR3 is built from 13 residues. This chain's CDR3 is CASSGTGNNEQFF. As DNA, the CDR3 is TGTGCCAGCAGCGGGACTGGTAACAATGAGCAGTTCTTC.

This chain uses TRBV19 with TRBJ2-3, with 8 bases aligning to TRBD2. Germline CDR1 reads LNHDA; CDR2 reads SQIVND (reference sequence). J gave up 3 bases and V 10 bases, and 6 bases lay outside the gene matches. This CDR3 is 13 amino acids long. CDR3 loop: CATGTRPTDTQYF. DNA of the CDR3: TGTGCCACCGGGACTAGACCAACAGATACGCAGTATTTT.

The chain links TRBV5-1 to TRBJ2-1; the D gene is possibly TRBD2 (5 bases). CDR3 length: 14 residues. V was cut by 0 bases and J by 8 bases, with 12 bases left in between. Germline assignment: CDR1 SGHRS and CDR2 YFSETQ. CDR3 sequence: CASSLGVYGDEQFF. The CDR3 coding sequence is TGCGCCAGCAGCTTGGGGGTTTACGGGGATGAGCAGTTCTTC.

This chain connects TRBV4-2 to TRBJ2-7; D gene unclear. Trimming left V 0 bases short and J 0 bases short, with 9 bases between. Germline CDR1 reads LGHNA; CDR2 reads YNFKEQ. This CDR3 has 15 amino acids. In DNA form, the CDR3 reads TGTGCCAGCAGCCAAGAGCTGGGCCGCTCCTACGAGCAGTACGTC. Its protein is CASSQELGRSYEQYV.

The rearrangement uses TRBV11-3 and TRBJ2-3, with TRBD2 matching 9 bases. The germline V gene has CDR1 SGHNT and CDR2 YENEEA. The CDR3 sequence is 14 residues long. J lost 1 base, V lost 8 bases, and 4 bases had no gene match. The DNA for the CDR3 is TGTGCCAGCGCGTTAGCGGGGGGCACAGATACGCAGTATTTT. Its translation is CASALAGGTDTQYF.

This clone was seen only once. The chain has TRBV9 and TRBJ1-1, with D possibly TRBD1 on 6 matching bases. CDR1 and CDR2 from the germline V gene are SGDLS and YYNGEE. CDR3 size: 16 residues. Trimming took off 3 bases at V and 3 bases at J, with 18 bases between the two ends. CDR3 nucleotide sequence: TGTGCCAGCAGCGAAGGCTCACAGGGAGTTGACACTGAAGCTTTCTTT. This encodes CASSEGSQGVDTEAFF.

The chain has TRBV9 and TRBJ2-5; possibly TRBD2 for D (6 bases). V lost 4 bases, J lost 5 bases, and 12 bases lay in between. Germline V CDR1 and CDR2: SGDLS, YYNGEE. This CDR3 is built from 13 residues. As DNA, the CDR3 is TGTGCCAGCAGCTCGCGGGACGGGGAGACCCAGTACTTC. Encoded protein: CASSSRDGETQYF. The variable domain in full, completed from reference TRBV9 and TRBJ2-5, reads DSGVTQTPKHLITATGQRVTLRCSPRSGDLSVYWYQQSLDQGLQFLIQYYNGEERAKGNILERFSAQQFPDLHSELNLSSLELGDSALYFCASSSRDGETQYFGPGTRLLVL.

The CDR3 DNA is TGTGCCAGCAGTGAAGTTCTTAATTCACCCCTCCACTTT. Its protein product is CASSEVLNSPLHF. The rearrangement uses TRBV6-1 and TRBJ1-6; unclear D gene. Trimming stripped 1 base from V and 6 bases from J, with 4 bases between. Germline lookup yields CDR1 MNHNS and CDR2 SASEGT. The CDR3 spans 13 residues.

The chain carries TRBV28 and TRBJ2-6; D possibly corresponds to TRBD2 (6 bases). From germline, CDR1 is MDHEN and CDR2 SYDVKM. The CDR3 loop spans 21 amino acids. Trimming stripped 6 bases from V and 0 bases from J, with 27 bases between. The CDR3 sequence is CASSIVLAMDSPSSGANVLTF. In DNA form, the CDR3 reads TGTGCCAGCAGCATCGTACTAGCAATGGACTCCCCGAGCTCTGGGGCCAACGTCCTGACTTTC.

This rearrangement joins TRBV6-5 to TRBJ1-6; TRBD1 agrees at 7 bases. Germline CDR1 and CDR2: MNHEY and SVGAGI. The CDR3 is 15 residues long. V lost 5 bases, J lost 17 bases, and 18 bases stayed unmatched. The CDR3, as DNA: TGTGCCAGCAGTCAACCAGGGACAGATGCTAATTGGGTCCACTTT. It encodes CASSQPGTDANWVHF.

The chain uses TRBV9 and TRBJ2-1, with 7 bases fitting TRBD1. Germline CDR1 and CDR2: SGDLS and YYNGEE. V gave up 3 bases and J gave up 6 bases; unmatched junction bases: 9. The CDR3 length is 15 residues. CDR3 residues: CASSGMRQGTNEQFF. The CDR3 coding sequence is TGTGCCAGCAGCGGTATGAGACAGGGAACCAATGAGCAGTTCTTC.

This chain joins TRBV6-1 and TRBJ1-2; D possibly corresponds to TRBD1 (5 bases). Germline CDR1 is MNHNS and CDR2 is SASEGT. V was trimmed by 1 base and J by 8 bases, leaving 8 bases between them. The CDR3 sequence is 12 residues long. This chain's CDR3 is CASSEVREGYTF. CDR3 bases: TGTGCCAGCAGTGAAGTCAGGGAAGGCTACACCTTC.

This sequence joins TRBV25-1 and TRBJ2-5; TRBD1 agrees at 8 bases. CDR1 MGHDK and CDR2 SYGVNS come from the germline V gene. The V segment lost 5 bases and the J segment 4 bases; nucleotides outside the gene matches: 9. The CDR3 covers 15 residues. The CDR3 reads CASSPTRTGLETQYF. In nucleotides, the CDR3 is TGTGCCAGCAGTCCAACCCGGACAGGGTTAGAGACCCAGTACTTC.

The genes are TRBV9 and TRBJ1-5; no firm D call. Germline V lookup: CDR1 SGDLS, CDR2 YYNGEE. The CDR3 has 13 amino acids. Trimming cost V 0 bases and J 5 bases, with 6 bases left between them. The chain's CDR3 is CASSVDSDQPQHF. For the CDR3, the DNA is TGTGCCAGCAGCGTAGATTCCGATCAGCCCCAGCATTTT.